These 6 T cell receptor beta chains came from one sample sequenced in a study of cytomegalovirus exposure and HLA in healthy donors. The PCR used 60 Vbeta and 13 Jbeta primers. TCRdb's table, derived via immunoSEQ multiplex PCR, lists solely in-frame clones and lacks some. Here the sample table reports 100,000 to 150,000 clones. The sequenced sample consisted of PBMCs. The receptors stem from a woman in her forties in good health and CMV-seropositive.

The chain combines TRBV27 with TRBJ2-7, with a possible D match to TRBD2 (7 bases). The germline gives CDR1 MNHEY, CDR2 SMNVEV (reference sequence). Trimming shortened V by 5 bases and J by 7 bases, and 21 bases separated the two germline ends. CDR3 length: 15 residues. The CDR3 sequence: CASSLQGGVWYEQYF. In nucleotides, the CDR3 is TGTGCCAGCAGTCTTCAAGGGGGGGTTTGGTATGAGCAGTACTTC.

In DNA, the CDR3 is TGTGCCAGCAGCGGAGAACAGGTTGAGCAGTTCTTC. It encodes CASSGEQVEQFF. The rearrangement uses TRBV9 and TRBJ2-1; possibly TRBD1 for D (5 bases). Per the germline V gene, CDR1 is SGDLS and CDR2 is YYNGEE. The ends were cut back, 3 bases at V and 9 bases at J, with 10 bases in the middle. This CDR3 has 12 amino acids. The variable domain in full, with the rest retrieved from reference TRBV9 and TRBJ2-1, is DSGVTQTPKHLITATGQRVTLRCSPRSGDLSVYWYQQSLDQGLQFLIQYYNGEERAKGNILERFSAQQFPDLHSELNLSSLELGDSALYFCASSGEQVEQFFGPGTRLTVL.

The chain couples TRBV6-1 to TRBJ2-1, with 13 bases aligning to TRBD2. Trimming cost V 4 bases and J 8 bases; bases outside gene matches: 2. The CDR3 has 14 amino acids. The germline V gene has CDR1 MNHNS and CDR2 SASEGT. CDR3: CASSGTSGSDEQFF. The CDR3 DNA follows: TGTGCCAGCAGTGGGACTAGCGGGAGCGATGAGCAGTTCTTC.

The chain carries TRBV6-6 and TRBJ2-1, with 8 bases lining up with TRBD2. Germline V gene data show CDR1 as MNHNY and CDR2 as SVGAGI (reference sequence). The CDR3 has 16 residues. J gave up 8 bases and V 2 bases, and 11 bases lay outside the gene matches. CDR3 DNA sequence: TGTGCCAGCAGTTACGGAGCGGGAGCGGGGGTGCATGAGCAGTTCTTC. Translated, it gives CASSYGAGAGVHEQFF.

The chain uses TRBV5-1 and TRBJ2-3, with D tentatively TRBD1 (5 bases). CDR1 is SGHRS and CDR2 is YFSETQ in the germline V gene. This CDR3 spans 15 amino acids. V was trimmed by 0 bases and J by 0 bases, leaving 8 bases between them. The CDR3 spells CASSLVDSSTDTQYF. CDR3 coding DNA: TGCGCCAGCAGCTTGGTAGACAGCAGCACAGATACGCAGTATTTT.

The CDR3 loop is CASSIVASGTGSYNEQFF. The CDR3, as DNA: TGTGCCAGTAGTATAGTGGCTAGCGGGACAGGCTCCTACAATGAGCAGTTCTTC. The chain carries TRBV19 and TRBJ2-1; D is perhaps TRBD2 (9 bases). The germline V gene has CDR1 LNHDA and CDR2 SQIVND (reference sequence). The CDR3 is made up of 18 amino acids. The V and J ends lost 1 base and 0 bases respectively, with 16 bases between them.